Sequencing of this T cell receptor (beta chain) was carried out in a study of T-cell memory formation after mild COVID-19. Germline-derived CDR1 and CDR2 are SGHKS and YYEKEE (reference sequence). Trimming pared 8 bases from V and 6 bases from J, leaving 14 bases between. The CDR3 has 12 amino acids. In this sample, this clonotype turned up a few times. TCRdb passed the 5' RACE reads through MiXCR, listing each CDR3 protein once. Found here are 250,000 or so distinct CDR3 sequences, over 15% of them singletons; the top ten hold roughly 24%. The receptor was isolated from a man aged 18 to 29 who had mild COVID-19 (a few samples of this study predate the infection). Cell type and time point are not known. Sample: PBMCs or a T cell subset sorted from them (not recorded which). The rearrangement links TRBV5-5 to TRBJ1-1, with unresolved D. CDR3 nucleotide sequence: TGTGCCAGTGACCGGTTGTCCGCTGAAGCTTTCTTT. This gives the protein CASDRLSAEAFF. Full variable domain (outside the CDR3, taken from reference TRBV5-5 and TRBJ1-1): DAGVTQSPTHLIKTRGQQVTLRCSPISGHKSVSWYQQVLGQGPQFIFQYYEKEERGRGNFPDRFSARQFPNYSSELNVNALLLGDSALYLCASDRLSAEAFFGQGTRLTVV.